These 9 T cell receptor beta chains were all obtained from the same sample, sequenced in a study of response to subunit inactivated influenza vaccine. TCRdb reprocessed the RT-PCR reads with MiXCR, giving one entry per CDR3 protein. The profile shows roughly 160,000 distinct CDR3 sequences, about a tenth of them singletons. The specimen was non-naive T cells sorted from PBMCs, collected more than 35 days after vaccination. The receptors were sampled from a man aged 50-59 years who received an inactivated influenza vaccine.

At least ten counts were recorded for this clonotype. V gene TRBV6-5 combines with J gene TRBJ2-3; tentatively, D is TRBD2 (5 bases). The ends were cut back, 2 bases at V and 5 bases at J, with 14 bases in the middle. CDR3 length: 15 residues. CDR1 MNHEY and CDR2 SVGAGI come from the germline V gene. CDR3 region: CASSYLAGRGDTQYF. The CDR3 nucleotides are TGTGCCAGCAGTTACCTAGCCGGTCGTGGAGATACGCAGTATTTT.

The chain carries TRBV20-1 and TRBJ2-1, with TRBD1 matching 8 bases. This CDR3 has 16 residues. Germline-derived CDR1 and CDR2 are DFQATT and SNEGSKA (reference sequence). The V segment lost 3 bases and the J segment 2 bases; nucleotides outside the gene matches: 9. Written as DNA, the CDR3 is TGCAGTGCTAGGCCCCCCAAGGACAGGGCCTACAATGAGCAGTTCTTC. As protein: CSARPPKDRAYNEQFF.

This clonotype has more than one count but fewer than ten. The chain couples TRBV27 to TRBJ2-1; 7 positions agree with TRBD2. The CDR3 runs 15 residues. Per germline, CDR1 MNHEY and CDR2 SMNVEV (reference sequence). Trimming removed 8 bases from V and 8 bases from J; junction bases left unmatched: 15. The chain's CDR3 is CASGIWRERRHEQFF. The CDR3, as DNA: TGTGCCAGCGGCATTTGGCGGGAGAGAAGGCATGAGCAGTTCTTC.

This clonotype was picked up a small number of times. V is TRBV7-9 and J is TRBJ2-7, with D perhaps TRBD1 or TRBD2 (5 bases each). V dropped 0 bases and J dropped 6 bases, with 12 bases sitting between them. This CDR3 region has 14 residues. Germline CDR1 and CDR2: SEHNR and FQNEAQ (reference sequence). The chain's CDR3 is CASSLAGPGPEQYF. In DNA form, the CDR3 reads TGTGCCAGCAGCTTAGCTGGACCGGGGCCCGAGCAGTACTTC.

The rearrangement joins TRBV9 to TRBJ2-3; D perhaps matches TRBD2 (5 bases). The V end lost 1 base, the J end lost 11 bases, and 14 bases lay between the germline ends. This CDR3 has 13 residues. The V gene's germline CDR1 is SGDLS and CDR2 YYNGEE. The CDR3 DNA reads TGTGCCAGCAGCGTACGGAGGATTGGCGGGCAGTATTTT. Translated: CASSVRRIGGQYF.

This chain joins TRBV7-9 and TRBJ1-2; 10 bases fit TRBD1. The CDR3 runs to 16 residues. The V segment lost 7 bases and the J segment 1 base; nucleotides outside the gene matches: 9. Germline V gives CDR1 SEHNR, CDR2 FQNEAQ (reference sequence). CDR3 DNA: TGTGCCAGCATCGATCAACGGACAGGGGGTAACTATGGCTACACCTTC. This encodes CASIDQRTGGNYGYTF.

The CDR3 reads CASSGPGGEQYF. In DNA form, the CDR3 reads TGCGCCAGCAGTGGCCCAGGGGGCGAGCAGTACTTC. The J gene is TRBJ2-7, the V gene TRBV10-1, with 7 bases that match TRBD1. The germline gives CDR1 WNHNN, CDR2 SYGVQD (reference sequence). V gave up 4 bases and J gave up 6 bases; unmatched junction bases: 3. The length of the CDR3 is 12 residues.

The chain has TRBV6-1 and TRBJ1-6; 9 positions agree with TRBD1. The V gene's germline CDR1 is MNHNS and CDR2 SASEGT. The V and J ends lost 6 bases and 9 bases, in that order; junction bases with no gene match: 6. This CDR3 has 14 amino acids. CDR3 region: CASSPGTGTSPLHF. In DNA form, the CDR3 reads TGTGCCAGCAGCCCCGGGACAGGGACTTCACCCCTCCACTTT.

This clonotype was seen a handful of times. The chain uses TRBV6-4 and TRBJ2-3; possible D gene TRBD1, 5 bases. Germline CDR1 MRHNA, CDR2 SNTAGT. This CDR3 is 13 amino acids long. V gave up 2 bases and J gave up 8 bases, with 11 bases separating them. CDR3 residues: CASSDQVQGTQYF. In nucleotides, the CDR3 is TGTGCCAGCAGTGACCAAGTGCAGGGTACGCAGTATTTT.